This T cell receptor (beta chain) was found in a study of blood T cell repertoires in COVID-19. In the study overall: From T cells, B-cell-depleted T cells, or PBMCs came the material, which was cDNA or gDNA.

CDR3 length: 15 residues. J gave up 4 bases and V 0 bases, and 4 bases lay outside the gene matches. Per germline, CDR1 SGDLS and CDR2 YYNGEE. In the original analysis: Amplification with reference gene primers provided the estimates of nucleated cell counts. Method: immunoSEQ multiplex PCR; TCRdb's copy keeps in-frame clones and lacks some. The V and J calls and clone size were taken over from that table, and D and trimming were inferred from the DNA. The repertoire holds 90,000 to 120,000 clones, with roughly 80% as singletons. Sequenced input: peripheral blood. V and J are TRBV9 and TRBJ2-3, with TRBD2 matching 8 bases. The TCR was taken from a man in his fifties or sixties with acute or convalescent COVID-19. CDR3 protein: CASSVAPGGPDTQYF. CDR3 bases: TGTGCCAGCAGCGTAGCCCCGGGAGGGCCAGATACGCAGTATTTT.